The 30 T cell receptor beta chains in this list originate from one sample, sequenced in a study of shared clonotypes between healthy human individuals. The table came from immunoSEQ multiplex PCR; TCRdb's copy has only in-frame clones and leaves some out. The sample consists of 500,000 to 550,000 clones, around 96% of them appearing once. Sequenced material: naive CD4+ T cells sorted from blood. Subset given: CD45RA+ positively selected. Receptor source: a woman aged 30 to 39 in good health.

The chain employs TRBV28 and TRBJ1-5; 10 bases agree with TRBD1. The CDR3 has 15 residues. Per germline, CDR1 MDHEN and CDR2 SYDVKM. The junction had 1 base not matched to a gene; V was cut back by 3 bases and J by 2 bases. The CDR3 DNA follows: TGTGCCAGCAGTTTGGGGACAGGGGGCAATCAGCCCCAGCATTTT. Protein product: CASSLGTGGNQPQHF.

The chain's CDR3 is CASSSPRRGYTDTQYF. CDR3 nucleotides: TGTGCCAGCAGTTCCCCCCGGCGGGGATACACAGATACGCAGTATTTT. The chain carries TRBV27 and TRBJ2-3; perhaps TRBD2 as D (6 bases). The V gene lost 4 bases and the J gene lost 2 bases, with 16 bases spanning the gap. The length of the CDR3 is 16 residues. Germline lookup yields CDR1 MNHEY and CDR2 SMNVEV (reference sequence).

This clone came up once. The V call is TRBV19, the J call TRBJ2-7; the D call may be TRBD1 or TRBD2 (5 bases each). This CDR3 is built from 13 residues. Germline values: CDR1 LNHDA, CDR2 SQIVND (reference sequence). Trimming left V 6 bases short and J 6 bases short, with 15 bases between. The CDR3 region is CASSPGWESEQYF. DNA for the CDR3: TGTGCCAGTAGCCCAGGGTGGGAGTCCGAGCAGTACTTC.

The gene calls are TRBV7-3 and TRBJ1-1; D is possibly TRBD1 (6 bases). There are 21 residues in the CDR3. The V gene lost 10 bases and the J gene lost 3 bases, with 39 bases spanning the gap. The germline gives CDR1 SGHTA, CDR2 FQGTGA. CDR3 loop: CATQSPLKAGEGEACHTEAFF. CDR3 nucleotides: TGTGCCACCCAAAGCCCCCTTAAGGCAGGCGAGGGGGAGGCCTGTCACACTGAAGCTTTCTTT.

This chain links TRBV2 with TRBJ1-5; D remains unclear. CDR3 length: 16 residues. The germline V gene has CDR1 SNHLY and CDR2 FYNNEI. The V end lost 2 bases, the J end lost 5 bases, and 16 bases lay between the germline ends. The CDR3 reads CASSESPTVTDQPQHF. The CDR3 DNA follows: TGTGCCAGCAGTGAATCCCCCACAGTCACTGATCAGCCCCAGCATTTT.

The chain recombines TRBV10-2 with TRBJ2-1; D is possibly TRBD1 (5 bases). The V gene lost 4 bases and the J gene lost 9 bases, with 13 bases spanning the gap. The germline gives CDR1 WSHSY, CDR2 SAAADI. The CDR3 length is 13 residues. CDR3 residues: CASSAATGSEQFF. The DNA of the CDR3 is TGCGCCAGCAGTGCCGCCACAGGCTCTGAGCAGTTCTTC.

This chain connects TRBV28 to TRBJ1-5; D gene uncertain. Germline V gives CDR1 MDHEN, CDR2 SYDVKM. The CDR3 totals 13 residues. Trimming took off 5 bases at V and 7 bases at J, with 12 bases between the two ends. CDR3 loop: CASSPEHEQPQHF. The CDR3 nucleotides are TGTGCCAGCAGTCCGGAACATGAGCAGCCCCAGCATTTT.

The CDR3 protein is CASSLQYEQYF. The CDR3 region has the DNA TGTGCCAGCAGCTTACAGTACGAGCAGTACTTC. The rearrangement links TRBV7-2 to TRBJ2-7; D unresolved. From germline, CDR1 is SGHTA and CDR2 FQGNSA. The length of the CDR3 is 11 residues. Trimming took off 2 bases at V and 4 bases at J, with 3 bases between the two ends.

The chain combines TRBV19 with TRBJ2-6; D perhaps matches TRBD2 (7 bases). Germline loops: CDR1 LNHDA, CDR2 SQIVND (reference sequence). V was clipped by 7 bases and J by 2 bases, with 18 bases between them. The CDR3 has 17 residues. This CDR3 reads CASTLVGGRAGANVLTF. Here the CDR3 DNA reads TGTGCCAGTACCCTGGTAGGGGGGAGGGCTGGGGCCAACGTCCTGACTTTC.

The J gene is TRBJ1-1, the V gene TRBV6-6, with D possibly matching TRBD1 (5 bases). In germline, CDR1 is MNHNY, CDR2 SVGAGI (reference sequence). CDR3 length: 13 amino acids. V lost 7 bases, J lost 4 bases, and 13 bases lay in between. The CDR3 bases are TGTGCCAGCACCTCTCAGGGTTTCACTGAAGCTTTCTTT. Translating it yields CASTSQGFTEAFF.

The chain's CDR3 is CASSLQPGGARETQYF. DNA of the CDR3: TGTGCCAGCAGCTTACAACCGGGGGGCGCACGAGAGACCCAGTACTTC. J is TRBJ2-5 and V is TRBV11-2; D possibly corresponds to TRBD2 (7 bases). V was shortened by 2 bases and J by 4 bases, with 17 bases between the two germline ends. This CDR3 region has 16 residues. Per germline, CDR1 SGHAT and CDR2 FQNNGV.

The chain recombines TRBV5-1 with TRBJ2-7; D is possibly TRBD2 (6 bases). Germline assignment: CDR1 SGHRS and CDR2 YFSETQ. The ends were cut back, 3 bases at V and 0 bases at J, with 10 bases in the middle. There are 14 residues in the CDR3. The CDR3 loop reads CASSSGGSSYEQYF. CDR3 DNA: TGCGCCAGCAGCTCCGGGGGTAGCTCCTACGAGCAGTACTTC.

J is TRBJ1-4 and V is TRBV29-1; 8 bases fit TRBD1. CDR3 length: 16 amino acids. Germline assignment: CDR1 SQVTM and CDR2 ANQGSEA. V gave up 8 bases and J gave up 8 bases; unmatched junction bases: 19. DNA for the CDR3: TGCAGCATACGAAATCGCTCAGGGGGCAGAGGCGAAAAACTGTTTTTT. It translates to CSIRNRSGGRGEKLFF.

The rearrangement joins TRBV6-1 to TRBJ1-5, with D hard to call. With 6 bases removed from V and 2 bases from J, the gap between germline ends came to 5 bases. CDR3 length equals 12 residues. Per the germline V gene, CDR1 is MNHNS and CDR2 is SASEGT. The CDR3 coding sequence is TGTGCCAGCAGCAGGCGCAATCAGCCCCAGCATTTT. It is translated as CASSRRNQPQHF.

V is TRBV6-5 and J is TRBJ1-1, with a tentative D call TRBD1 (5 bases). Germline CDR1 is MNHEY and CDR2 is SVGAGI. Trimming shortened V by 2 bases and J by 3 bases, and 10 bases separated the two germline ends. The length of the CDR3 is 14 residues. The CDR3 sequence: CASSYSREDTEAFF. DNA for the CDR3: TGTGCCAGCAGTTACAGCAGGGAGGACACTGAAGCTTTCTTT.

This clone was seen more than once but under ten times. The chain joins TRBV19 to TRBJ1-5, with 8 positions matching TRBD1. The germline V gene has CDR1 LNHDA and CDR2 SQIVND (reference sequence). V shed 9 bases, J shed 2 bases, and the junction held 3 bases outside the gene matches. The CDR3 is made up of 13 amino acids. This CDR3 reads CASQGQGNQPQHF. CDR3 coding DNA: TGTGCCAGCCAGGGACAGGGCAATCAGCCCCAGCATTTT.

The chain uses TRBV6-5 and TRBJ1-3, with D uncertain. Looked up from germline, CDR1 is MNHEY and CDR2 is SVGAGI. Between the trimmed V and J ends, which lost 0 bases and 0 bases, there was a span of 6 bases. The CDR3 length is 15 residues. CDR3 bases: TGTGCCAGCAGTTACTCGCACGGCTCTGGAAACACCATATATTTT. Its translation: CASSYSHGSGNTIYF.

Here the CDR3 DNA reads TGTGCCAGTAGTCCCTTAGGGGACACTGAAGCTTTCTTT. Translating gives CASSPLGDTEAFF. The rearrangement links TRBV19 to TRBJ1-1; TRBD1 is a possible D gene (5 bases). Trimming pared 5 bases from V and 3 bases from J, leaving 10 bases between. CDR1 and CDR2 (germline): LNHDA, SQIVND (reference sequence). The CDR3 is made up of 13 amino acids. Combining the CDR3 with reference TRBV19 and TRBJ1-1 gives the whole variable domain DGGITQSPKYLFRKEGQNVTLSCEQNLNHDAMYWYRQDPGQGLRLIYYSQIVNDFQKGDIAEGYSVSREKKESFPLTVTSAQKNPTAFYLCASSPLGDTEAFFGQGTRLTVV.

The chain uses TRBV6-5 and TRBJ2-7; D is perhaps TRBD2 (5 bases). V gave up 4 bases and J gave up 2 bases, with 6 bases separating them. The germline gives CDR1 MNHEY, CDR2 SVGAGI. The length of the CDR3 is 12 residues. DNA for the CDR3: TGTGCCAGCAGTTCGGAGGCCTACGAGCAGTACTTC. It translates to CASSSEAYEQYF.

This chain joins TRBV29-1 and TRBJ2-3; no clear D. The V gene's germline CDR1 is SQVTM and CDR2 ANQGSEA. This CDR3 comprises 16 residues. V was shortened by 3 bases and J by 1 base, with 17 bases between the two germline ends. CDR3 region: CSVDRLRRSGTDTQYF. CDR3 nucleotide sequence: TGCAGCGTTGATCGGCTCCGTAGAAGCGGCACAGATACGCAGTATTTT.

V and J are TRBV5-1 and TRBJ2-1, with 8 bases fitting TRBD2. Germline CDR1 reads SGHRS; CDR2 reads YFSETQ. Trimming cost V 2 bases and J 2 bases; bases outside gene matches: 3. The CDR3 totals 15 residues. The CDR3 DNA sequence: TGCGCCAGCAGCTTTAGCGGGACCACCTACAATGAGCAGTTCTTC. It translates to CASSFSGTTYNEQFF.

This chain links TRBV5-1 with TRBJ2-7; 7 nucleotides agree with TRBD1. Trimming took 4 bases from V and 0 from J; bases not matched to a gene: 10. This CDR3 region has 16 residues. Looked up from germline, CDR1 is SGHRS and CDR2 is YFSETQ. The CDR3 loop reads CASSRRQGSSSYEQYF. In nucleotides, the CDR3 is TGCGCCAGCAGCAGGAGACAGGGAAGCAGCTCCTACGAGCAGTACTTC.

The chain couples TRBV7-9 to TRBJ1-1; no reliable D call. V lost 2 bases and J 1 base, leaving 11 bases between the germline ends. This CDR3 is 15 amino acids long. CDR1 is SEHNR and CDR2 is FQNEAQ in the germline V gene (reference sequence). The DNA of the CDR3 is TGTGCCAGCAGCTTATCCCTGGCAGGGAACACTGAAGCTTTCTTT. Amino acids: CASSLSLAGNTEAFF.

This chain connects TRBV6-5 to TRBJ1-2; D call uncertain. This CDR3 contains 15 residues. Germline lookup yields CDR1 MNHEY and CDR2 SVGAGI. V lost 0 bases and J 5 bases, leaving 13 bases between the germline ends. The CDR3 here is CASSYSSGSAYGYTF. The DNA for the CDR3 is TGTGCCAGCAGTTACTCAAGCGGCAGCGCGTATGGCTACACCTTC.

The chain combines TRBV2 with TRBJ2-7; 8 bases map to TRBD1. The CDR3 runs 15 residues. CDR1 and CDR2 from the germline V gene are SNHLY and FYNNEI. V trimming: 6 bases; J trimming: 6 bases; junction bases outside the gene matches: 13. Here the CDR3 reads CASRARDRLVGEQYF. The CDR3 nucleotides are TGTGCCAGCAGGGCCCGGGACAGGTTGGTTGGCGAGCAGTACTTC.

The chain carries TRBV7-3 and TRBJ2-2; 9 nucleotides align to TRBD2. The J segment lost 1 base and the V segment lost 4 bases, leaving 1 base of the junction unmatched. The CDR3 is 15 amino acids. The germline V gene has CDR1 SGHTA and CDR2 FQGTGA. CDR3 protein: CASSSTSGNTGELFF. The CDR3 nucleotides are TGTGCCAGCAGCTCGACTAGCGGGAACACCGGGGAGCTGTTTTTT.

This chain uses TRBV11-1 with TRBJ2-2; D is possibly TRBD1 or TRBD2 (5 bases each). The CDR3 runs to 14 residues. V lost 5 bases and J lost 5, with 12 bases in between. The germline V gene encodes CDR1 SGHAT and CDR2 FQDESV (reference sequence). The CDR3 DNA sequence: TGTGCCAGCAGCCCGAGGTGGGGGACCGGGGAGCTGTTTTTT. Translating it yields CASSPRWGTGELFF.

CDR3 region: CASSVAPGEYTGELFF. The CDR3 DNA reads as TGTGCCAGCAGCGTAGCCCCGGGAGAGTACACCGGGGAGCTGTTTTTT. The chain links TRBV9 to TRBJ2-2, with D possibly TRBD2 on 6 matching bases. Germline CDR1 reads SGDLS; CDR2 reads YYNGEE. V lost 0 bases and J 3 bases, leaving 12 bases between the germline ends. This CDR3 has 16 amino acids.

The V and J genes are TRBV5-1 and TRBJ1-5; a possible D gene is TRBD1 (5 bases). Germline-derived CDR1 and CDR2 are SGHRS and YFSETQ. Trimming cost V 4 bases and J 4 bases, with 9 bases left between them. This CDR3 has 13 amino acids. The CDR3 DNA reads as TGCGCCAGCAGCATGGGGGTGAATCAGCCCCAGCATTTT. It yields the protein CASSMGVNQPQHF.

The rearrangement links TRBV6-5 to TRBJ2-7; possibly TRBD1 or TRBD2 for D (7 bases each). The germline CDR1 and CDR2 sequences are MNHEY and SVGAGI. V was clipped by 2 bases and J by 4 bases, with 15 bases between them. The CDR3 covers 15 residues. This CDR3 reads CASSYGGDSLYEQYF. CDR3 nucleotides: TGTGCCAGCAGTTACGGGGGGGACAGTCTGTACGAGCAGTACTTC.